The source of this T cell receptor (beta chain) is a study of T cell responses to AZD1222 COVID-19 vaccine. Regarding the study as a whole: The study found vaccine-associated CD4 TCRs spanning spike, dominant at 160-218 and 743-854. Baseline seropositivity occurred in only a handful of AZD1222 recipients. A rise in Spike-specific TCR breadth and depth followed two AZD1222 doses.

On this clone: Its target is unknown.

Assay: immunoSEQ multiplex PCR; the TCRdb copy retains only in-frame clones and omits some. This table has about 53,000 clones, 70% to 85% appearing once. V gave up 5 bases and J gave up 1 base; unmatched junction bases: 7. The length of the CDR3 is 15 residues. Per germline, CDR1 SGHRS and CDR2 YFSETQ. The sample was peripheral blood, taken on day 0 of AZD1222 vaccination. The source of this sequence is an adult in good health. The gene calls are TRBV5-1 and TRBJ1-2, with TRBD1 identical over 8 bases. The CDR3 protein is CASRAGTGFNYGYTF. As DNA, the CDR3 is TGCGCCAGCAGGGCCGGGACAGGCTTTAACTATGGCTACACCTTC.